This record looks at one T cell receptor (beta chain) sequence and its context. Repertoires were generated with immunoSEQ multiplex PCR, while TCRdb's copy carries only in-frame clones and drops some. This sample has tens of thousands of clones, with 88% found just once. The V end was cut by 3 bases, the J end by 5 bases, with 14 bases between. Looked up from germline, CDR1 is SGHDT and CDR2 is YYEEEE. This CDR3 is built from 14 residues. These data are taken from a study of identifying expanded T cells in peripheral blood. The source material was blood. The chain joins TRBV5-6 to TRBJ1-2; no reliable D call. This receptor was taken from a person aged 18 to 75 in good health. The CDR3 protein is CASSSRTRTYGYTF. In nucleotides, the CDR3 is TGTGCCAGCAGCTCGAGGACCAGAACTTATGGCTACACCTTC.